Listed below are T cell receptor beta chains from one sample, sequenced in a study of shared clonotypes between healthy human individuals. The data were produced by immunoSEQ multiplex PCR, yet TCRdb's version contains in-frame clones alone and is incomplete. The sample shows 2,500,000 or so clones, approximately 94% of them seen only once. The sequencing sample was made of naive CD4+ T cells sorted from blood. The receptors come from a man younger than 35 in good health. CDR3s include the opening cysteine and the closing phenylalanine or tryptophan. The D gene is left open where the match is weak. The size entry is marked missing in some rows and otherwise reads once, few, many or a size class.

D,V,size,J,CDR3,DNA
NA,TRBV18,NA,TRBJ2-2,CASSLQRNTGELFF,TGTGCCAGCTCACTCCAACGAAACACCGGGGAGCTGTTTTTT
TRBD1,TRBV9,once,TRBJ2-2,CASSVGGGGTGELFF,TGTGCCAGCAGCGTAGGAGGGGGCGGCACCGGGGAGCTGTTTTTT
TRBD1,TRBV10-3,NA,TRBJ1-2,CALGWDRGSYGYTF,TGTGCCCTCGGCTGGGACAGGGGATCTTATGGCTACACCTTC
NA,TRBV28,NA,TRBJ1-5,CASSSRGLGNQPQHF,TGTGCCAGCAGTTCTAGGGGTTTGGGCAATCAGCCCCAGCATTTT
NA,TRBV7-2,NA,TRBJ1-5,CASSLARDYQPQHF,TGTGCCAGCAGCTTAGCTAGGGACTATCAGCCCCAGCATTTT
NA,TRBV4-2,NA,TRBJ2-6,CASSQDTVGDSGANVLTF,TGTGCCAGCAGCCAAGATACCGTCGGAGACTCTGGGGCCAACGTCCTGACTTTC
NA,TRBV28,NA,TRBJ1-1,CASSSPAGTLEAFF,TGTGCCAGCAGTTCCCCCGCCGGGACACTGGAAGCTTTCTTT
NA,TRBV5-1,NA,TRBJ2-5,CASSTAHDPMETQYF,TGCGCCAGCAGCACGGCACATGACCCTATGGAGACCCAGTACTTC
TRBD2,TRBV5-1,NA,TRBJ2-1,CASREVAGGGEQFF,TGCGCCTCCCGGGAGGTAGCGGGGGGCGGCGAGCAGTTCTTC
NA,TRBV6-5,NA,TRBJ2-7,CASSTPGSFYEQYF,TGTGCCAGCAGTACCCCCGGGTCTTTCTACGAGCAGTACTTC
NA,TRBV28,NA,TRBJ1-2,CASSRYYGYTF,TGTGCCAGCAGCCGCTACTATGGCTACACCTTC
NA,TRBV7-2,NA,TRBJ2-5,CASSLVSGSKETQYF,TGTGCCAGCAGCTTAGTATCCGGATCCAAGGAGACCCAGTACTTC
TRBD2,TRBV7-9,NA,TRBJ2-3,CASTGTSGDTQYF,TGTGCCAGCACCGGGACTAGCGGGGATACGCAGTATTTT
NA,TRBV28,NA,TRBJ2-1,CASSLRRNEQFF,TGTGCCAGCAGTTTACGGAGGAATGAGCAGTTCTTC
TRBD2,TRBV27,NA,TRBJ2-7,CASSLINSGRNSYEQYF,TGCGCCAGCAGTTTAATCAATAGCGGGAGGAACTCCTACGAGCAGTACTTC
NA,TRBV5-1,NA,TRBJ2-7,CASSLDGTPANYEQYF,TGCGCCAGCAGCTTGGATGGCACCCCCGCGAACTACGAGCAGTACTTC
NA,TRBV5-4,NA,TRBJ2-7,CASSLEAGRTYEQYF,TGTGCCAGCAGCTTGGAGGCGGGGAGAACCTACGAGCAGTACTTC
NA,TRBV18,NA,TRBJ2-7,CASSPLGTGTSGYEQYF,TGTGCCAGCTCACCACTTGGAACAGGAACTTCTGGCTACGAGCAGTACTTC
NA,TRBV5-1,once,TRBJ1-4,CASSFEGGLTNEKLFF,TGCGCCAGCAGCTTCGAGGGGGGATTGACTAATGAAAAACTGTTTTTT
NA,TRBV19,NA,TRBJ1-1,CASSSSPRMNTEAFF,TGTGCCAGTAGTTCCTCGCCTAGGATGAACACTGAAGCTTTCTTT
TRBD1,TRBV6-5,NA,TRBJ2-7,CASSYSRTGAYEQYF,TGTGCCAGCAGTTACTCTCGGACAGGAGCCTACGAGCAGTACTTC
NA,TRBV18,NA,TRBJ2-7,CASSQGSEGYEQYF,TGTGCCAGCTCTCAGGGTTCCGAGGGTTACGAGCAGTACTTC
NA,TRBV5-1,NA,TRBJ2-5,CASSLFPGETQYF,TGCGCCAGCAGCTTGTTTCCGGGCGAGACCCAGTACTTC
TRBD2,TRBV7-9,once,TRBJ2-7,CASSLGSGKSSYEQYF,TGTGCCAGCAGCTTAGGTAGCGGGAAGTCATCCTACGAGCAGTACTTC
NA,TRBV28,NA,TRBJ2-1,CASSSSRVRGNNEQFF,TGTGCCAGCAGTTCCTCCAGGGTAAGAGGGAACAATGAGCAGTTCTTC
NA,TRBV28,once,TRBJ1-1,CASSPGTANTEAFF,TGTGCCAGCAGTCCCGGGACGGCGAACACTGAAGCTTTCTTT